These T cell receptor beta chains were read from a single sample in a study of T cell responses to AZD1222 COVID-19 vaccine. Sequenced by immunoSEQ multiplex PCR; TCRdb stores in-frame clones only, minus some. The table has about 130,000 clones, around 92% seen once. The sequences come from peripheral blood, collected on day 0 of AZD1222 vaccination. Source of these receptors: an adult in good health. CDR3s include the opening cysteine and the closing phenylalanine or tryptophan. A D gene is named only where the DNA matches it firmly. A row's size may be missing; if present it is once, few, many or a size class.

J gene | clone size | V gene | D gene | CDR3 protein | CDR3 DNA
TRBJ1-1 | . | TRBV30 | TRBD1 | CAWLEGAYDTEAFF | TGTGCCTGGCTGGAGGGGGCTTATGACACTGAAGCTTTCTTT
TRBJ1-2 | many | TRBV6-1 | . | CASSEPGSDGGYGYTF | TGTGCCAGCAGTGAGCCTGGGAGTGACGGTGGCTATGGCTACACCTTC
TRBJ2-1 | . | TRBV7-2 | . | CASSLAVSGNEQFF | TGTGCCAGCAGCTTAGCGGTGAGCGGAAATGAGCAGTTCTTC
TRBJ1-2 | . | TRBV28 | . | CASSSPTGSYGYTF | TGTGCCAGCAGTTCACCGACAGGTTCCTATGGCTACACCTTC
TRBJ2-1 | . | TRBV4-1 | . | CASSQDPGRGNEQFF | TGCGCCAGCAGCCAAGATCCGGGCAGGGGTAATGAGCAGTTCTTC
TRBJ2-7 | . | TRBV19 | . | CASSIGGGTYEQYF | TGTGCCAGTAGTATAGGGGGCGGAACCTACGAGCAGTACTTC
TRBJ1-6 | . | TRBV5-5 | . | CASSLWRAKPLHF | TGTGCCAGCAGCTTATGGAGAGCTAAGCCCCTCCACTTT
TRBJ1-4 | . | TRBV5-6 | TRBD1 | CASSLLLLGTGFEKLFF | TGTGCCAGCAGCCTACTTTTGTTGGGGACAGGGTTTGAAAAACTGTTTTTT
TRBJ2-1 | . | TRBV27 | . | CASSLKWEQEQFF | TGTGCCAGCAGTTTGAAGTGGGAACAGGAGCAGTTCTTC
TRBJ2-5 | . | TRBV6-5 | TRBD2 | CASSYSTSGREETQYF | TGTGCCAGCAGTTACTCTACTAGCGGGAGGGAGGAGACCCAGTACTTC
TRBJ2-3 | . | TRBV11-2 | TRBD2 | CASSFTTSGRNTDTQYF | TGTGCCAGCAGCTTCACAACTAGCGGGAGGAACACAGATACGCAGTATTTT
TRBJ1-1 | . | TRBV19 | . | CASLWGTEAFF | TGTGCCAGCCTATGGGGGACTGAAGCTTTCTTT
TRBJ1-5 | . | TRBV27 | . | CASSPRLVLGEGESNQPQHF | TGTGCCAGCAGTCCCCGGCTTGTGTTGGGGGAGGGTGAAAGCAATCAGCCCCAGCATTTT
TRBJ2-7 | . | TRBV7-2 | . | CASSLLGSPYEQYF | TGTGCCAGCAGCTTATTAGGGTCACCCTACGAGCAGTACTTC
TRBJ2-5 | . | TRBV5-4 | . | CASSLDSGLVYQETQYF | TGTGCCAGCAGCTTAGATAGCGGCCTCGTGTACCAAGAGACCCAGTACTTC
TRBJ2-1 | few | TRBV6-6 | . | CAVRESYNEQFF | TGTGCCGTTCGGGAATCCTACAATGAGCAGTTCTTC
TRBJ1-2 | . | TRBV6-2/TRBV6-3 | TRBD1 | CASSYRQGGRVNYGYTF | TGTGCCAGCAGTTACCGACAGGGAGGTCGGGTTAACTATGGCTACACCTTC